This TCR beta chain was recorded in a study of beta chain features in type 1 diabetes. Study results and limitations: In all four CD4+ subsets, TCRB CDR3 length was significantly, moderately reduced in type 1 diabetes.

This CDR3 region has 14 residues. Germline-derived CDR1 and CDR2 are SGHTA and FQGNSA. Trimming pared 2 bases from V and 6 bases from J, leaving 11 bases between. This clone was picked up a small number of times. The antigen remains undetermined. The entirety of the isolated RNA underwent reverse transcription, so expressed TCRB transcripts were sequenced. Sequencing was performed with immunoSEQ multiplex PCR; in TCRdb, only in-frame clones are kept and a portion is missing. The table has approximately 730,000 clones, roughly an eighth seen once. The chain joins TRBV7-2 to TRBJ1-5; tentative D call: TRBD1 (6 bases). The source is a man between 18 and 29 years old with type 1 diabetes. Material: naive CD4+ T cells from blood. The CDR3 DNA reads TGTGCCAGCAGCTTACTTGGGGGGCTTCAGCCCCAGCATTTT. It yields the protein CASSLLGGLQPQHF.